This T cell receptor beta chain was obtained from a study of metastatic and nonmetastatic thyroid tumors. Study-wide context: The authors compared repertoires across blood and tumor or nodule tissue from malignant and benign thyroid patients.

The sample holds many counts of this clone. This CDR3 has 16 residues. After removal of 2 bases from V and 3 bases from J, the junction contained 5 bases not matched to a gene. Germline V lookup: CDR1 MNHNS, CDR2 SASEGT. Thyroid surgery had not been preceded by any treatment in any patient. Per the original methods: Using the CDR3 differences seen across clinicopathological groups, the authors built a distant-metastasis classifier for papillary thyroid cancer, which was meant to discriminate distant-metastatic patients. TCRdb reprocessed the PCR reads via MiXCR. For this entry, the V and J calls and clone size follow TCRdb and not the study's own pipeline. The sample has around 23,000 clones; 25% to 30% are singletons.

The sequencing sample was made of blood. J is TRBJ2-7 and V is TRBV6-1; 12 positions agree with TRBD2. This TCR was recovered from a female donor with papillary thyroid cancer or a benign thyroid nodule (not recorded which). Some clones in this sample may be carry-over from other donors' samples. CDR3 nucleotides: TGTGCCAGCAGTGAAATCGGACTAGCGGGGTTCTACGAGCAGTACTTC. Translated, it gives CASSEIGLAGFYEQYF.